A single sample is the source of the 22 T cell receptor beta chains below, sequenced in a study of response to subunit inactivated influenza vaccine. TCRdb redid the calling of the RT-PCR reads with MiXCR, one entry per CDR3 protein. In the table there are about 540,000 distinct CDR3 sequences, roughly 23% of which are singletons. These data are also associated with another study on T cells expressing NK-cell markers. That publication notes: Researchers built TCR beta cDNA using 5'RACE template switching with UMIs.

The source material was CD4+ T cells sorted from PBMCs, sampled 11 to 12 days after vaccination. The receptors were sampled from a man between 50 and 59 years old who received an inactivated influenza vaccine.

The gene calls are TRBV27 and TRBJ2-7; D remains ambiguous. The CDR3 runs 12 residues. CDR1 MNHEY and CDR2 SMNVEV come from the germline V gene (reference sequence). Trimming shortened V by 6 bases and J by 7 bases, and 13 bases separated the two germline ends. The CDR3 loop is CASRGNPREQYF. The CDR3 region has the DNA TGTGCCAGCAGGGGCAACCCAAGAGAGCAGTACTTC.

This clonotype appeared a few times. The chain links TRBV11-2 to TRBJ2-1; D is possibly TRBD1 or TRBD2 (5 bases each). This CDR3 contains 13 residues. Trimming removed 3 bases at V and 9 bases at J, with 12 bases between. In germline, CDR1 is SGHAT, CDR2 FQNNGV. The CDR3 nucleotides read TGTGCCAGCAGCTTGTCGGGACCGTTTGAGCAGTTCTTC. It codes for CASSLSGPFEQFF.

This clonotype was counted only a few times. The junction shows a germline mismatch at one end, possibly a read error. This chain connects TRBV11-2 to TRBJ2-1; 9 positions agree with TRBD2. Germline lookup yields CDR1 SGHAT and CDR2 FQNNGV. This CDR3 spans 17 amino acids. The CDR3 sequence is CASSLEGAREGYNEQFF. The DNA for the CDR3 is TGTGCCAGCAGCCTAGAAGGAGCGCGGGAGGGGTACAATGAGCAGTTCTTC.

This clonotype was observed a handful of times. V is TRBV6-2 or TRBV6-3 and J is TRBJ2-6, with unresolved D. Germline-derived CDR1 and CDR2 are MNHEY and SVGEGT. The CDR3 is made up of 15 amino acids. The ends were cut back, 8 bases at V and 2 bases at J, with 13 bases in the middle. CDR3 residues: CASSLLGPGANVLTF. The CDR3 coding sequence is TGTGCCAGCTCCCTCCTCGGGCCTGGGGCCAACGTCCTGACTTTC.

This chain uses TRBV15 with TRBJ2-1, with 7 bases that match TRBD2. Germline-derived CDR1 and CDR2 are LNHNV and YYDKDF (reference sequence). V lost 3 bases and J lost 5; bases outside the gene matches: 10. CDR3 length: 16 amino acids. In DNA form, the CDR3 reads TGTGCCACCAGCAGGGGAGGGTCCGTTTCTAACAATGAGCAGTTCTTC. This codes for CATSRGGSVSNNEQFF.

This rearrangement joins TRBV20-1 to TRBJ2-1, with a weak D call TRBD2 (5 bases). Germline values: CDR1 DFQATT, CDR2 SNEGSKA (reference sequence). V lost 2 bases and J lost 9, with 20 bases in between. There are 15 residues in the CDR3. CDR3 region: CSARKHGNLDGEQFF. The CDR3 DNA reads TGCAGTGCTAGAAAACACGGGAACCTCGATGGTGAGCAGTTCTTC.

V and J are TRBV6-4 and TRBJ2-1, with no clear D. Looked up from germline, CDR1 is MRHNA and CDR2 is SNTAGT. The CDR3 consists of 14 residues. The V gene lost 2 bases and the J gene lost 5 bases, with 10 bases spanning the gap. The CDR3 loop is CASSDNPPHNEQFF. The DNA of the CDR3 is TGTGCCAGCAGTGACAACCCCCCCCACAATGAGCAGTTCTTC.

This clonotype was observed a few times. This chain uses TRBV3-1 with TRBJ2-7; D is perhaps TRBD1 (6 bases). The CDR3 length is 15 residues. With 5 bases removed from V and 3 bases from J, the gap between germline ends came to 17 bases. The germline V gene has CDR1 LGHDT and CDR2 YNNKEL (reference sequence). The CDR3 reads CASSRNQQGFYEQYF. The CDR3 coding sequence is TGTGCCAGCAGCAGGAACCAACAGGGTTTCTACGAGCAGTACTTC.

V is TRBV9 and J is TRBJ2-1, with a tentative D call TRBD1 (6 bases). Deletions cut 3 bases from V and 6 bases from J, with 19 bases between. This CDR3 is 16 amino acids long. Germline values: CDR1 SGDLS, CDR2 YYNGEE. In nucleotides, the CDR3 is TGTGCCAGCAGCGCCTCATTTACGGTCAGGGGCAATGAGCAGTTCTTC. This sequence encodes CASSASFTVRGNEQFF.

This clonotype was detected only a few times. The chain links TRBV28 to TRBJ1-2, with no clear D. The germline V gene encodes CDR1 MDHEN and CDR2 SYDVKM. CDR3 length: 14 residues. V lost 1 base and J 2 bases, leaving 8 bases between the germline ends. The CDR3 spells CASSLSRGNYGYTF. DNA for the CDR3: TGTGCCAGCAGTTTATCGAGAGGGAACTATGGCTACACCTTC.

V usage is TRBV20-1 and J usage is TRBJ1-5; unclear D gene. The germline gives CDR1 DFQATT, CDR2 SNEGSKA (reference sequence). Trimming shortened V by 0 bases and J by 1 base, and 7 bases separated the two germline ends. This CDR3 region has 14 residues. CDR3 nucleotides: TGCAGTGCTAGAGATGGTGGCAGCAATCAGCCCCAGCATTTT. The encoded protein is CSARDGGSNQPQHF.

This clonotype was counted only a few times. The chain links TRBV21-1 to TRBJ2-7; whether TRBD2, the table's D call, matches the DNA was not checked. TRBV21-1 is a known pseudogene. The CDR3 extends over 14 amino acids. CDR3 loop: CASSPAGSSYEQYF. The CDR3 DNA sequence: TGTGCCAGCAGCCCCGCGGGTAGCTCCTACGAGCAGTACTTC.

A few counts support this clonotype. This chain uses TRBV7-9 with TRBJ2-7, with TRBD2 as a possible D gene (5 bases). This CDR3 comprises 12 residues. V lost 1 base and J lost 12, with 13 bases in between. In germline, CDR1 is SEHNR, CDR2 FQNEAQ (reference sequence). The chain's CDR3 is CASSLGESSGYF. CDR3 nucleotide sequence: TGTGCCAGCAGCTTAGGGGAGTCCTCGGGGTACTTC.

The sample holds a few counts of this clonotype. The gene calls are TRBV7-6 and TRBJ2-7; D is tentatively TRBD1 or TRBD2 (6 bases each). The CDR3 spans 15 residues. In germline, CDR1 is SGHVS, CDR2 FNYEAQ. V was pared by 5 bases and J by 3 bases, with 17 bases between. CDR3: CASSPTTGAVYEQYF. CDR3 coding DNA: TGTGCCAGCAGCCCAACAACGGGGGCGGTCTACGAGCAGTACTTC.

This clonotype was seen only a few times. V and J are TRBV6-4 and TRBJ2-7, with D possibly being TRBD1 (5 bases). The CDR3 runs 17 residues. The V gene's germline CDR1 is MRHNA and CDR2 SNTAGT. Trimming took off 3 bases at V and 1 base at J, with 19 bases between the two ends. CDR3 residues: CASSDSGNEKKSYEQYF. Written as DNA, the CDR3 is TGTGCCAGCAGTGATTCAGGGAATGAGAAGAAGTCCTACGAGCAGTACTTC.

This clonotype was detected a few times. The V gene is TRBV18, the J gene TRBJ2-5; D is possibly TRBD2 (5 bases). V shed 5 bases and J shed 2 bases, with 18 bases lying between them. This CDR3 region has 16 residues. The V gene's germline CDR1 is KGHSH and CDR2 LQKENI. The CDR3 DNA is TGTGCCAGCTCAACTACCTACACGGGCGGGCAAGAGACCCAGTACTTC. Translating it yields CASSTTYTGGQETQYF.

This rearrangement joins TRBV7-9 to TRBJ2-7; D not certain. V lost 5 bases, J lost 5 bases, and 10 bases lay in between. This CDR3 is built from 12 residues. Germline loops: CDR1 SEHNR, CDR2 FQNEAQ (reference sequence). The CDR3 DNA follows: TGTGCCAGCAGCGATGGCAGTCACGAGCAGTACTTC. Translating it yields CASSDGSHEQYF.

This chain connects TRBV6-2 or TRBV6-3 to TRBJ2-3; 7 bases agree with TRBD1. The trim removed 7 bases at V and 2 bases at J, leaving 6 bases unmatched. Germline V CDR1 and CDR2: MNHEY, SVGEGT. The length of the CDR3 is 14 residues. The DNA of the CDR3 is TGTGCCAGCAAGGGGGCAGTCAACACAGATACGCAGTATTTT. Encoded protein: CASKGAVNTDTQYF.

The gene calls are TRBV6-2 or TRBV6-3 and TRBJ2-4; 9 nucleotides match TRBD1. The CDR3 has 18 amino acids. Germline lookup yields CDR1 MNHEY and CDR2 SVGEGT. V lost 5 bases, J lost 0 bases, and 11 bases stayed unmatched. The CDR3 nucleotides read TGTGCCAGCAGTCCCCGTGGACAGGGGCGCCAAGCCAAAAACATTCAGTACTTC. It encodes CASSPRGQGRQAKNIQYF.

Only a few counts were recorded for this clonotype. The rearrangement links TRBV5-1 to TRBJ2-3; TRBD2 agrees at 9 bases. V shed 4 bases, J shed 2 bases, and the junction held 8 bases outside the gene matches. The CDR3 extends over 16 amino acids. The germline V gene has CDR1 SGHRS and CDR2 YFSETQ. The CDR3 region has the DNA TGCGCCAGCAGCGTGAGACTAGCGGTTACCACAGATACGCAGTATTTT. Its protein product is CASSVRLAVTTDTQYF.

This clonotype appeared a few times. The CDR3, as DNA: TGTGCCAGCAGTGATCTCCATGAGGCCTCCTACGAGCAGTACTTC. Translation: CASSDLHEASYEQYF. The chain recombines TRBV6-1 with TRBJ2-7; D gene ambiguous. CDR3 length: 15 residues. Looked up from germline, CDR1 is MNHNS and CDR2 is SASEGT. Trimming removed 3 bases at V and 0 bases at J, with 12 bases between.

DNA for the CDR3: TGTGCCAGCAGTTATACACAGACAGGGGTGCGCTCTGGGGCCAACGTCCTGACTTTC. Residues: CASSYTQTGVRSGANVLTF. This chain uses TRBV6-5 with TRBJ2-6; TRBD1 matches at 8 bases. Germline CDR1 reads MNHEY; CDR2 reads SVGAGI. V was pared by 3 bases and J by 0 bases, with 10 bases of the junction left unmatched. The CDR3 length is 19 residues.